Listed below are T cell receptor beta chains from one sample, sequenced in a study of cytomegalovirus exposure and HLA in healthy donors. Sequencing used immunoSEQ multiplex PCR; TCRdb keeps in-frame clones, though not all of them. The sample gives around 130,000 clones, 65% to 80% of which show up once; approximately 5.5% is in the top ten. Material: PBMCs. The receptor set was obtained from a man between 18 and 35 years old in good health and CMV-seropositive. CDR3s include the opening cysteine and the closing phenylalanine or tryptophan. The D gene is left open where the match is weak. Rows give clone size only sometimes, using once, few, many, or a class for an expanded clone.

v_gene	d_gene	abundance	j_gene	CDR3nt	CDR3aa
TRBV7-7	NA	few	TRBJ2-5	TGTGCTAGCAGCTTAGCCCAGGGGGAGACCCAGTACTTC	CASSLAQGETQYF
TRBV18	NA	NA	TRBJ2-7	TGTGCCAGCTCAGACACCTACCTCTCCTACGAGCAGTACTTC	CASSDTYLSYEQYF
TRBV7-6	NA	few	TRBJ1-1	TGTGCCAGCAGCTTACAGATGAACACTGAAGCTTTCTTT	CASSLQMNTEAFF
TRBV7-8	NA	NA	TRBJ2-4	TGTGCCAGCAGCTTAGAGGGGTTCAGAGCAGCAGACATTCAGTACTTC	CASSLEGFRAADIQYF
TRBV30	NA	NA	TRBJ1-3	TGTGCCTGGGTGACAGACGGAAACACCATATATTTT	CAWVTDGNTIYF
TRBV5-1	NA	NA	TRBJ1-6	TGCGCCAGCAGCTTGGTCAGCGGTAATTCACCCCTCCACTTT	CASSLVSGNSPLHF
TRBV27	NA	NA	TRBJ2-7	TGTGCCAGCAGTTTAACTACTAACTCCTACGAGCAGTACTTC	CASSLTTNSYEQYF
TRBV27	TRBD2	NA	TRBJ2-1	TGTGCCAGCATTGGATGGGGGGGGTCCTACAATGAGCAGTTCTTC	CASIGWGGSYNEQFF
TRBV15	NA	NA	TRBJ1-5	TGTGCCACCAGAGGCGGAGCCTCAGTTGGGCCCCAGCATTTT	CATRGGASVGPQHF
TRBV7-8	TRBD2	few	TRBJ2-7	TGTGCCAGCAGCCCAAGCGGGATCGCGTACGAGCAGTACTTC	CASSPSGIAYEQYF
TRBV5-5	TRBD1	NA	TRBJ2-7	TGTGCCAGCAGACAGGGGGGATCCTACGAGCAGTACTTC	CASRQGGSYEQYF
TRBV9	NA	NA	TRBJ1-1	TGTGCCAGCAGCGTAGGAGAGGTGTTAGTAGGGGGTCCGGCTTTCTTT	CASSVGEVLVGGPAFF
TRBV7-9	TRBD1	NA	TRBJ2-1	TGTGCCAGCAGCGCAACGACCGGGACAGGTAACAATGAGCAGTTCTTC	CASSATTGTGNNEQFF
TRBV6-1	TRBD2	NA	TRBJ2-3	TGTGCCAGCAGTGACATTAGCGGGGGCACAGATACGCAGTATTTT	CASSDISGGTDTQYF
TRBV5-8	TRBD2	NA	TRBJ2-7	TGTGCCAGCAGTGGCACACTTAGCGGGACTTACGAGCAGTACTTC	CASSGTLSGTYEQYF
TRBV28	TRBD1	NA	TRBJ1-5	TGTGCCAGCAGTTTACGACAGGGGGATCAGCCCCAGCATTTT	CASSLRQGDQPQHF
TRBV7-6	TRBD1	NA	TRBJ2-7	TGTGCCAGCTCCTGGACAGGGGGGCCCTACGAGCAGTACTTC	CASSWTGGPYEQYF
TRBV7-2	NA	few	TRBJ2-2	TGTGCCAGCAGCATCCTATCCCCCGGGGAGCTGTTTTTT	CASSILSPGELFF
TRBV7-9	TRBD2	NA	TRBJ2-7	TGTGCCAGCAGCTCGGGACTAGCGGGCTACGAGCAGTACTTC	CASSSGLAGYEQYF
TRBV4-1	NA	NA	TRBJ2-1	TGCGCCAGCAGCCAGTCACGGTCGGGGTACTACAATGAGCAGTTCTTC	CASSQSRSGYYNEQFF
TRBV7-6	NA	NA	TRBJ1-1	TGTGCCAGCAGCTTAGAACGCGGGGCTGAAGCTTTCTTT	CASSLERGAEAFF
TRBV9	TRBD1	NA	TRBJ1-3	TGTGCCAGCAGCGTACTCGGGACAGAGATACACTCTGGAAACACCATATATTTT	CASSVLGTEIHSGNTIYF
TRBV11-2	TRBD2	once	TRBJ2-1	TGTGCCAGCAGCTTAGTGTTGACTAGCGGGACCTACAATGAGCAGTTCTTC	CASSLVLTSGTYNEQFF
TRBV6-5	TRBD1	NA	TRBJ1-2	TGTGCCAGCAGTTACCGCGCAGGACAGGGTAATGGCTACACCTTC	CASSYRAGQGNGYTF
TRBV11-1	NA	few	TRBJ1-1	TGTGCCAGCAGCCTTAGGGCGTCGAGAGGGCCAGTGAACACTGAAGCTTTCTTT	CASSLRASRGPVNTEAFF
TRBV5-1	NA	NA	TRBJ1-1	TGCGCCAGCAGCAGAAACACGTTCGAACAGGGCCTGAACACTGAAGCTTTCTTT	CASSRNTFEQGLNTEAFF
TRBV4-2	TRBD1	NA	TRBJ1-1	TGTGCCAGCAGCCAAGAAGACAGGGCGAACACTGAAGCTTTCTTT	CASSQEDRANTEAFF
TRBV5-1	TRBD1	NA	TRBJ1-5	TGCGCCAGCAGCGCCTACCCGGGACAGGGGGTAGGGAATCAGCCCCAGCATTTT	CASSAYPGQGVGNQPQHF
TRBV4-1	NA	NA	TRBJ1-1	TGCGCCAGCAGCCAAGAGGGTCACAGGGACAACACTGAAGCTTTCTTT	CASSQEGHRDNTEAFF
TRBV6-6	NA	once	TRBJ2-3	TGTGCCAGCGACCGGGATTCTAGCACAGATACGCAGTATTTT	CASDRDSSTDTQYF
TRBV13	TRBD2	NA	TRBJ2-5	TGTGCCAGCAGCTTGCTCGGGACTAGCGGGAGGGCCGGGGAGACCCAGTACTTC	CASSLLGTSGRAGETQYF
TRBV19	TRBD2	NA	TRBJ2-3	TGTGCCAGTAGTATCGTTAGCGGGGGGCTCACAGATACGCAGTATTTT	CASSIVSGGLTDTQYF
TRBV19	NA	NA	TRBJ1-1	TGTGCCAGTAGACCCCAGGGGACGAGCACTGAAGCTTTCTTT	CASRPQGTSTEAFF
TRBV4-2	TRBD1	NA	TRBJ1-5	TGTGCCAGCAGCCGGATATATCAGGGGGCGCATCAGCCCCAGCATTTT	CASSRIYQGAHQPQHF
TRBV6-1	TRBD1	NA	TRBJ2-1	TGTGCCAGCAACCAGGGACAGGGGGGCTACAATGAGCAGTTCTTC	CASNQGQGGYNEQFF
TRBV15	NA	NA	TRBJ1-2	TGTGCCACCAGCAGAGATCGGGGGGCCTCTGGCTACACCTTC	CATSRDRGASGYTF
TRBV30	TRBD1	once	TRBJ1-3	TGTGCCTGGGACAGGGAGGCTTTCGGAAACACCATATATTTT	CAWDREAFGNTIYF
TRBV7-9	TRBD2	NA	TRBJ2-2	TGTGCCAGCAGCTTATTCGTGGCGGGGGACACCGGGGAGCTGTTTTTT	CASSLFVAGDTGELFF
TRBV6-1	NA	NA	TRBJ2-7	TGTGCCAGCAGCAGGGGACCCTTTTGGAGGCAGTACTTC	CASSRGPFWRQYF
TRBV4-1	NA	NA	TRBJ2-1	TGCGCCAGCAGCCAAGCCGGGACTGGCAACAATGAGCAGTTCTTC	CASSQAGTGNNEQFF
TRBV4-1	NA	NA	TRBJ2-1	TGCGCCAGCAGCCAAGAGAGGGGGTTTAACCATGAGCAGTTCTTC	CASSQERGFNHEQFF
TRBV12-5	TRBD2	NA	TRBJ2-1	TGTGCTAGTGCATCATGGGGACTAGCGTCCTACAATGAGCAGTTCTTC	CASASWGLASYNEQFF